The next 26 T cell receptor beta chains were all read from a single sample in a study of T cells in localized non-small cell lung cancer. Assay used: immunoSEQ multiplex PCR; TCRdb lists only in-frame clones, some missing. The sample shows tens of thousands of clones, 80% to 90% of them seen only once. The sequenced sample was peripheral blood, obtained before any cancer treatment. The receptors derive from a male donor aged 60 or over with stage III lung adenocarcinoma.

V is TRBV13 and J is TRBJ2-5; D perhaps matches TRBD2 (6 bases). Trimming took off 4 bases at V and 10 bases at J, with 13 bases between the two ends. This CDR3 is built from 12 residues. Looked up from germline, CDR1 is PRHDT and CDR2 is FYEKMQ (reference sequence). The CDR3 protein is CASSSGAGYQYF. Here the CDR3 DNA reads TGTGCCAGCAGCTCGGGAGCCGGTTACCAGTACTTC. The complete variable domain, with remaining parts taken from reference TRBV13 and TRBJ2-5, reads AAGVIQSPRHLIKEKRETATLKCYPIPRHDTVYWYQQGPGQDPQFLISFYEKMQSDKGSIPDRFSAQQFSDYHSELNMSSLELGDSALYFCASSSGAGYQYFGPGTRLLVL.

This chain links TRBV5-1 with TRBJ1-1; the D gene is possibly TRBD1 (5 bases). Germline V gene sequence: CDR1 SGHRS, CDR2 YFSETQ. The ends were cut back, 4 bases at V and 1 base at J, with 14 bases in the middle. This CDR3 region has 15 residues. The chain's CDR3 is CASSEGLLANTEAFF. In DNA form, the CDR3 reads TGCGCCAGCAGCGAGGGACTCTTAGCGAACACTGAAGCTTTCTTT.

The rearrangement uses TRBV7-6 and TRBJ2-1; D could derive from TRBD1 or TRBD2 (5 bases each). Trimming left V 5 bases short and J 7 bases short, with 18 bases between. This CDR3 comprises 15 residues. The germline gives CDR1 SGHVS, CDR2 FNYEAQ. CDR3 in DNA: TGTGCCAGCAGCATGGGACGCCTTCCAAAGAATGAGCAGTTCTTC. It translates to CASSMGRLPKNEQFF.

This clone was observed once. The chain has TRBV5-5 and TRBJ1-2; D gene ambiguous. The ends were cut back, 1 base at V and 0 bases at J, with 16 bases in the middle. This CDR3 has 17 amino acids. Germline CDR1 is SGHKS and CDR2 is YYEKEE (reference sequence). CDR3 loop: CASSLTDSAGSNYGYTF. As DNA, the CDR3 is TGTGCCAGCAGCTTGACGGATTCGGCCGGATCTAACTATGGCTACACCTTC.

This clone was counted a single time. The chain couples TRBV7-2 to TRBJ2-5; no clear D gene. This CDR3 is built from 13 residues. Trimming removed 1 base at V and 5 bases at J, with 8 bases between. From germline, CDR1 is SGHTA and CDR2 FQGNSA. The CDR3 bases are TGTGCCAGCAGCTTAGGGGTAGCTGAGACCCAGTACTTC. It specifies CASSLGVAETQYF.

This clone was observed a single time. This chain connects TRBV5-1 to TRBJ1-5, with D possibly being TRBD1 (6 bases). Germline V gene lookup returns CDR1 SGHRS and CDR2 YFSETQ. V was clipped by 0 bases and J by 1 base, with 8 bases between them. This CDR3 is built from 15 residues. This CDR3 is CASSLAGGSNQPQHF. The CDR3 nucleotides read TGCGCCAGCAGCTTGGCCGGGGGCAGCAATCAGCCCCAGCATTTT.

J is TRBJ2-1 and V is TRBV7-9, with 10 bases that match TRBD2. Per the germline V gene, CDR1 is SEHNR and CDR2 is FQNEAQ (reference sequence). With V trimmed by 2 bases and J by 6 bases, 4 bases remained unmatched. The CDR3 covers 15 residues. The CDR3 DNA reads TGTGCCAGCAGCTTACTAGCGGGAGAAGTCAATGAGCAGTTCTTC. It codes for CASSLLAGEVNEQFF.

This chain joins TRBV2 and TRBJ2-7, with D unclear. The CDR3 has 12 residues. Germline V gives CDR1 SNHLY, CDR2 FYNNEI. V was shortened by 5 bases and J by 7 bases, with 12 bases between the two germline ends. CDR3 in DNA: TGTGCCAGCAGTTTTAAATGGATGGAGCAGTACTTC. It specifies CASSFKWMEQYF.

The chain carries TRBV14 and TRBJ2-2; TRBD1 is a possible D gene (6 bases). The germline V and J ends were trimmed by 4 bases and 6 bases, with 15 bases remaining between them. The CDR3 covers 15 residues. Germline V gene data show CDR1 as SGHDN and CDR2 as FVKESK. The CDR3 DNA reads as TGTGCCAGCAGCCGAAGTCAGGGGCCGGCCGGGGAGCTGTTTTTT. Translation: CASSRSQGPAGELFF.

This chain joins TRBV19 and TRBJ2-2; the match to TRBD1 covers 9 bases. From germline, CDR1 is LNHDA and CDR2 SQIVND (reference sequence). The CDR3 extends over 14 amino acids. V was clipped by 7 bases and J by 5 bases; unmatched bases: 5. CDR3 bases: TGTGCCAGTATAGGGACAGGGAGGACCGGGGAGCTGTTTTTT. This gives the protein CASIGTGRTGELFF.

The chain combines TRBV6-1 with TRBJ2-2; D perhaps matches TRBD1 (6 bases). The germline V gene encodes CDR1 MNHNS and CDR2 SASEGT. V was clipped by 6 bases and J by 5 bases, with 10 bases between them. CDR3 length: 13 amino acids. DNA for the CDR3: TGTGCCAGCAGGGGGACACTTACCGGGGAGCTGTTTTTT. This codes for CASRGTLTGELFF.

The chain is built from TRBV5-1 and TRBJ2-7; TRBD1 aligns across 9 bases. The germline CDR1 and CDR2 sequences are SGHRS and YFSETQ. The CDR3 totals 14 residues. V lost 4 bases and J lost 3; bases outside the gene matches: 5. This chain's CDR3 is CASSPGQGNYEQYF. In nucleotides, the CDR3 is TGCGCCAGCAGCCCAGGACAGGGGAACTACGAGCAGTACTTC.

The DNA for the CDR3 is TGTGCCACGGACAGGGGGCCTTCCGCCGGGGAGCTGTTTTTT. It yields the protein CATDRGPSAGELFF. The chain couples TRBV6-5 to TRBJ2-2; TRBD1 matches 11 bases. CDR1 is MNHEY, CDR2 SVGAGI, per germline. V shed 10 bases, J shed 6 bases, and the junction held 7 bases outside the gene matches. This CDR3 region has 14 residues.

The chain's CDR3 is CASSSTSGISDTQYF. The CDR3 DNA follows: TGTGCCAGCAGCTCAACTAGCGGGATATCTGATACGCAGTATTTT. This chain links TRBV7-9 with TRBJ2-3, with TRBD2 identical over 10 bases. This CDR3 is built from 15 residues. Losses at the gene ends were 4 bases for V and 6 bases for J; bases not matched to a gene: 7. CDR1 SEHNR and CDR2 FQNEAQ come from the germline V gene (reference sequence).

Only one count was recorded for this clone. The rearrangement joins TRBV7-9 to TRBJ1-2, with D unclear. The germline gives CDR1 SEHNR, CDR2 FQNEAQ (reference sequence). V lost 0 bases, J lost 4 bases, and 21 bases lay in between. This CDR3 has 18 amino acids. In DNA, the CDR3 is TGTGCCAGCAGCTTAGCGCGGAAATCAGAGTACATCTCCTATGGCTACACCTTC. This codes for CASSLARKSEYISYGYTF.

The chain is built from TRBV5-8 and TRBJ2-2, with D maybe TRBD2 (6 bases). Trimming left V 2 bases short and J 1 base short, with 9 bases between. The CDR3 totals 15 residues. Per the germline V gene, CDR1 is SGHTS and CDR2 is YDEGEE. In nucleotides, the CDR3 is TGTGCCAGCAGCTTCCCGCGGGGGAACACCGGGGAGCTGTTTTTT. This translates into CASSFPRGNTGELFF. The variable domain in full, completed from reference TRBV5-8 and TRBJ2-2, reads EAGVTQSPTHLIKTRGQQATLRCSPISGHTSVYWYQQALGLGLQFLLWYDEGEERNRGNFPPRFSGRQFPNYSSELNVNALELEDSALYLCASSFPRGNTGELFFGEGSRLTVL.

The CDR3 DNA reads TGTGCCAGTAATCCGTTCCGGCGGGGGAGCTCCTACAATGAGCAGTTCTTC. Protein: CASNPFRRGSSYNEQFF. The chain joins TRBV19 to TRBJ2-1; 7 bases agree with TRBD2. This CDR3 is built from 17 residues. V gave up 7 bases and J gave up 0 bases; unmatched junction bases: 12. CDR1 and CDR2 from the germline V gene are LNHDA and SQIVND (reference sequence).

The chain employs TRBV6-6 and TRBJ2-1; D is uncertain. The CDR3 runs 15 residues. Germline V lookup: CDR1 MNHNY, CDR2 SVGAGI (reference sequence). Trimming stripped 6 bases from V and 0 bases from J, with 12 bases between. The CDR3 nucleotides are TGTGCCAGCAGCCAAACTCTGGGCTCCTACAATGAGCAGTTCTTC. Its protein is CASSQTLGSYNEQFF.

This clone turned up a few times. This chain links TRBV5-8 with TRBJ2-2, with D tentatively TRBD1 (5 bases). CDR3 size: 16 residues. The germline V gene has CDR1 SGHTS and CDR2 YDEGEE. Trimming removed 1 base from V and 1 base from J, with 11 bases in between. CDR3 amino acids: CASSLRQLLNTGELFF. The DNA of the CDR3 is TGTGCCAGCAGCTTGCGACAGTTATTGAACACCGGGGAGCTGTTTTTT.

The V call is TRBV21-1, the J call TRBJ2-7; the table's TRBD1 call for D was not verified on the DNA. TRBV21-1 is tagged as a pseudogene. The CDR3 has 15 amino acids. In nucleotides, the CDR3 is TGTGCCAGCAGCAAAGACGGCAGGATCTCCTACGAGCAGTACTTC. This sequence encodes CASSKDGRISYEQYF.

V usage is TRBV6-6 and J usage is TRBJ1-5; TRBD1 is a possible D gene (6 bases). Germline CDR1 is MNHNY and CDR2 is SVGAGI (reference sequence). CDR3 length: 14 amino acids. V was shortened by 7 bases and J by 0 bases, with 10 bases between the two germline ends. The CDR3 is CASKPQGSNQPQHF. The CDR3 nucleotides are TGTGCCAGCAAACCACAGGGTAGCAATCAGCCCCAGCATTTT.

This clone has just a few counts. The rearrangement uses TRBV5-1 and TRBJ2-3, with 9 positions matching TRBD1. J gave up 4 bases and V 4 bases, and 10 bases lay outside the gene matches. CDR3 size: 16 residues. CDR1 and CDR2 from the germline V gene are SGHRS and YFSETQ. CDR3 residues: CASSEAGTGRADTQYF. Here the CDR3 DNA reads TGCGCCAGCAGCGAAGCCGGGACAGGGAGGGCAGATACGCAGTATTTT.

The J gene is TRBJ1-1, the V gene TRBV14; no clear D gene. CDR3 length: 13 amino acids. With 7 bases removed from V and 5 bases from J, the gap between germline ends came to 14 bases. Germline CDR1 and CDR2: SGHDN and FVKESK. The CDR3 protein is CASTALGDTEAFF. The CDR3 nucleotides read TGTGCCAGCACCGCCCTTGGGGATACTGAAGCTTTCTTT.

Turning to this clone: The germline gene is not matched at one end of the junction; a read error may be the cause. The J gene is TRBJ1-1, the V gene TRBV6-1; 9 positions match TRBD1. The germline gives CDR1 MNHNS, CDR2 SASEGT. CDR3 size: 16 residues. In DNA, the CDR3 is TGTGCCAGCAGTGCATTACACGGGACAGGGAACCCTGAAGCTTTCTTT. Translated, it gives CASSALHGTGNPEAFF.

The chain has TRBV19 and TRBJ1-5, with D maybe TRBD1 (6 bases). V was cut by 2 bases and J by 3 bases, with 20 bases left in between. Germline V gene data show CDR1 as LNHDA and CDR2 as SQIVND (reference sequence). This CDR3 has 18 residues. CDR3 sequence: CASSIPAGAKRANQPQHF. CDR3 DNA sequence: TGTGCCAGTAGTATACCTGCGGGGGCGAAGCGGGCCAATCAGCCCCAGCATTTT.

This chain uses TRBV30 with TRBJ1-2, with 7 bases identical to TRBD1. The junction had 7 bases not matched to a gene; V was cut back by 1 base and J by 8 bases. Looked up from germline, CDR1 is GTSNPN and CDR2 is SVGIG (reference sequence). CDR3 length: 13 residues. CDR3: CAWSEQGFGGYTF. The CDR3 nucleotides are TGTGCCTGGAGTGAACAGGGGTTCGGCGGCTACACCTTC.